A single sample is the source of the 18 T cell receptor beta chains below, sequenced in a study of shared clonotypes between healthy human individuals. TCRdb's table, derived via immunoSEQ multiplex PCR, lists solely in-frame clones and lacks some. The sample records more than 500,000 clones, around 96% being singletons. Sequences were obtained from naive CD4+ T cells sorted from blood. The subset is: CD45RA+ positively selected. The receptors derive from a woman in her twenties or thirties in good health.

This chain connects TRBV7-8 to TRBJ2-7; TRBD2 matches at 10 bases. The J segment lost 2 bases and the V segment lost 4 bases, leaving 5 bases of the junction unmatched. CDR3 size: 15 residues. Germline CDR1 is SGHVS and CDR2 is FQNEAQ. The CDR3: CASSSLAGVPYEQYF. The CDR3 coding sequence is TGTGCCAGCAGCTCCCTAGCGGGAGTCCCCTACGAGCAGTACTTC. Combining the CDR3 with reference TRBV7-8 and TRBJ2-7 gives the whole variable domain GAGVSQSPRYKVAKRGQDVALRCDPISGHVSLFWYQQALGQGPEFLTYFQNEAQLDKSGLPSDRFFAERPEGSVSTLKIQRTQQEDSAVYLCASSSLAGVPYEQYFGPGTRLTVT.

The chain's CDR3 is CASSGKGPGGWQPQHF. The CDR3 coding sequence is TGTGCCAGCAGCGGTAAAGGTCCAGGGGGCTGGCAGCCCCAGCATTTT. V is TRBV21-1 and J is TRBJ1-5; whether TRBD1, the table's D call, matches the DNA was not checked. TRBV21-1 is termed a pseudogene. The CDR3 loop spans 16 amino acids.

V is TRBV7-2 and J is TRBJ2-5, with TRBD1 matching 9 bases. The J call may be wrong; the DNA end is better matched by TRBJ2-7. The length of the CDR3 is 13 residues. Germline V gives CDR1 SGHTA, CDR2 FQGNSA. CDR3 residues: CASSQQGALEQYF. CDR3 sequence (DNA): TGTGCCAGCAGCCAACAGGGGGCTCTCGAGCAGTACTTC.

This clone turned up a few times. The chain links TRBV7-7 to TRBJ2-7; 7 bases are shared with TRBD2. The germline V gene has CDR1 SSHAT and CDR2 FNYEAQ (reference sequence). The J segment lost 6 bases and the V segment lost 2 bases, leaving 4 bases of the junction unmatched. The CDR3 has 13 amino acids. CDR3 region: CASSLREEGEQYF. CDR3 sequence (DNA): TGTGCCAGCAGCTTACGGGAGGAGGGCGAGCAGTACTTC.

The rearrangement links TRBV6-4 to TRBJ2-7, with D tentatively TRBD1 (6 bases). Looked up from germline, CDR1 is MRHNA and CDR2 is SNTAGT. The germline V and J ends were trimmed by 0 bases and 2 bases, with 11 bases remaining between them. The CDR3 is 15 residues long. The CDR3 spells CASSDSWGPAYEQYF. Here the CDR3 DNA reads TGTGCCAGCAGTGACTCGTGGGGGCCCGCCTACGAGCAGTACTTC.

This rearrangement joins TRBV27 to TRBJ2-2; 12 bases map to TRBD2. The CDR3 sequence is 16 residues long. Losses at the gene ends were 8 bases for V and 4 bases for J; bases not matched to a gene: 8. Looked up from germline, CDR1 is MNHEY and CDR2 is SMNVEV (reference sequence). Here the CDR3 DNA reads TGTGCCAGCCGGCTAGCGGGAGGGCGCGGCACCGGGGAGCTGTTTTTT. Translation: CASRLAGGRGTGELFF.

The chain combines TRBV5-1 with TRBJ2-5; 7 positions agree with TRBD1. V lost 6 bases and J lost 4; bases outside the gene matches: 9. The germline V gene encodes CDR1 SGHRS and CDR2 YFSETQ. This CDR3 contains 14 residues. CDR3 sequence: CASTRDRVPETQYF. CDR3 bases: TGCGCCAGCACCCGAGACAGGGTTCCAGAGACCCAGTACTTC. Filled out from reference TRBV5-1 and TRBJ2-5, the complete variable domain reads KAGVTQTPRYLIKTRGQQVTLSCSPISGHRSVSWYQQTPGQGLQFLFEYFSETQRNKGNFPGRFSGRQFSNSRSEMNVSTLELGDSALYLCASTRDRVPETQYFGPGTRLLVL.

The chain couples TRBV29-1 to TRBJ2-7, with D possibly being TRBD1 (7 bases). There are 12 residues in the CDR3. Germline-derived CDR1 and CDR2 are SQVTM and ANQGSEA. DNA of the CDR3: TGCAGTGTTAGACAGGGAGGCTACGAGCAGTACTTC. Translation gives CSVRQGGYEQYF.

Written as DNA, the CDR3 is TGCGCCAGCAGGGCGTATAGCACAGATACGCAGTATTTT. It yields the protein CASRAYSTDTQYF. This chain joins TRBV5-1 and TRBJ2-3; D gene uncertain. V lost 5 bases and J lost 0, with 7 bases in between. Germline values: CDR1 SGHRS, CDR2 YFSETQ. There are 13 residues in the CDR3.

The V gene is TRBV19, the J gene TRBJ2-4; D may be TRBD1 or TRBD2 (5 bases each). V was clipped by 8 bases and J by 3 bases, with 23 bases between them. The germline V gene encodes CDR1 LNHDA and CDR2 SQIVND (reference sequence). This CDR3 is 17 amino acids long. CDR3 region: CASGGPGTAWRKNIQYF. The CDR3 bases are TGTGCCAGTGGTGGACCAGGGACCGCCTGGCGCAAAAACATTCAGTACTTC.

The CDR3 bases are TGTGCCAGCAGCTTACAGCGAAGCACGGGGGGCGAAAAACTGTTTTTT. It encodes CASSLQRSTGGEKLFF. This chain uses TRBV7-6 with TRBJ1-4; tentative D call: TRBD1 (6 bases). CDR1 SGHVS and CDR2 FNYEAQ come from the germline V gene. CDR3 length: 16 residues. Trimming took off 2 bases at V and 8 bases at J, with 18 bases between the two ends. Using reference TRBV7-6 and TRBJ1-4 for the parts outside the CDR3, the full variable domain is GAGVSQSPRYKVTKRGQDVALRCDPISGHVSLYWYRQALGQGPEFLTYFNYEAQQDKSGLPNDRFSAERPEGSISTLTIQRTEQRDSAMYRCASSLQRSTGGEKLFFGSGTQLSVL.

To note about this clone: The same CDR3 arises from other DNA sequences in this sample as well. The chain links TRBV28 to TRBJ2-7; no reliable D call. The CDR3 is 12 amino acids. Germline loops: CDR1 MDHEN, CDR2 SYDVKM. Trimming pared 5 bases from V and 3 bases from J, leaving 8 bases between. CDR3: CASSTPSYEQYF. CDR3 coding DNA: TGTGCCAGCAGTACCCCCAGCTACGAGCAGTACTTC.

This rearrangement joins TRBV19 to TRBJ2-1; 13 nucleotides align to TRBD2. The ends lost 6 bases at V and 3 bases at J; junction bases unmatched: 8. The germline V gene encodes CDR1 LNHDA and CDR2 SQIVND (reference sequence). The CDR3 has 17 amino acids. In nucleotides, the CDR3 is TGTGCCAGTAGCCGATGGACTAGCGGGGGAAGCTACAATGAGCAGTTCTTC. Protein product: CASSRWTSGGSYNEQFF.

This chain joins TRBV2 and TRBJ2-3, with D unclear. This CDR3 is 11 amino acids long. The V gene's germline CDR1 is SNHLY and CDR2 FYNNEI. The ends were cut back, 4 bases at V and 3 bases at J, with 2 bases in the middle. CDR3 in DNA: TGTGCCAGCAGTGTTACAGATACGCAGTATTTT. Residues: CASSVTDTQYF.

This chain joins TRBV6-5 and TRBJ1-2; D gene ambiguous. The CDR3 spans 14 residues. The germline V gene encodes CDR1 MNHEY and CDR2 SVGAGI. Trimming removed 0 bases from V and 3 bases from J, with 8 bases in between. The CDR3 sequence: CASSYSSGHYGYTF. For the CDR3, the DNA is TGTGCCAGCAGTTACTCCTCAGGTCACTATGGCTACACCTTC.

The chain employs TRBV19 and TRBJ1-2; TRBD1 matches 7 bases. Germline-derived CDR1 and CDR2 are LNHDA and SQIVND (reference sequence). J was trimmed by 4 bases and V by 4 bases; bases with no gene match: 9. This CDR3 region has 15 residues. DNA of the CDR3: TGTGCCAGTAGTAGAACGACGGGACAGCCCTATGGCTACACCTTC. Its translation: CASSRTTGQPYGYTF.

Concerning this clone: Distinct nucleotide sequences in the sample also encode this CDR3. The chain is built from TRBV30 and TRBJ1-5; D is possibly TRBD1 (6 bases). The CDR3 totals 13 residues. Germline assignment: CDR1 GTSNPN and CDR2 SVGIG (reference sequence). Trimming stripped 2 bases from V and 2 bases from J, with 7 bases between. In DNA form, the CDR3 reads TGTGCCTGGAGTAGACAGGGCAATCAGCCCCAGCATTTT. This sequence encodes CAWSRQGNQPQHF.

The chain is built from TRBV18 and TRBJ1-2; TRBD1 aligns across 8 bases. This CDR3 region has 16 residues. Trimming took 3 bases from V and 6 from J; bases not matched to a gene: 12. The germline gives CDR1 KGHSH, CDR2 LQKENI. CDR3 nucleotide sequence: TGTGCCAGCTCACCCGCCGCGGGACAGGCGATAGATGGCTACACCTTC. Protein product: CASSPAAGQAIDGYTF.